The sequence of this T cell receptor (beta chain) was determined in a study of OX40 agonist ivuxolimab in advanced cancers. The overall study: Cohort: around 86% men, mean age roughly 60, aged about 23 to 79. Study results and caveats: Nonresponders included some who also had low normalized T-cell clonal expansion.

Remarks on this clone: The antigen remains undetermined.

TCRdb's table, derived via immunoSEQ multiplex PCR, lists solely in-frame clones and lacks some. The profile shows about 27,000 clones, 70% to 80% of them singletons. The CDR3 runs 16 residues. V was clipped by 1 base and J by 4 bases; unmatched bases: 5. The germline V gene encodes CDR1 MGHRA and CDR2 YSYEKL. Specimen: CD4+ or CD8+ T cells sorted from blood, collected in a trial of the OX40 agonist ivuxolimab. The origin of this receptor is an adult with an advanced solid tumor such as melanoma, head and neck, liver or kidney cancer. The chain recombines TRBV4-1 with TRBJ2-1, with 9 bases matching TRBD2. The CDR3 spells CASSQVAGGAYNEQFF. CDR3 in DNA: TGCGCCAGCAGCCAAGTGGCGGGGGGGGCGTACAATGAGCAGTTCTTC.